This entry is about one T cell receptor beta chain. As yet, its antigen is unknown. The sample belongs to a study of a mutant IDH1 vaccine in newly diagnosed glioma. Study-level findings and limits: Vaccine-induced responses were seen in roughly 93% of patients, spanning several MHC alleles.

Germline-derived CDR1 and CDR2 are MNHNS and SASEGT. This CDR3 has 13 amino acids. V was pared by 6 bases and J by 4 bases, with 12 bases between. Time point indicated: week 35, safety follow-up. Every vaccine dose comprised 300 ug of mutant IDH1 20-mer peptide plus topical imiquimod. Some clones are missing from TCRdb's copy, which holds only in-frame ones; the method was immunoSEQ multiplex PCR. The sample gives 42,000 or so clones, roughly 83% of which show up once; roughly 4.6% is in the top ten. The sequence was collected from a woman aged 45-59 years with glioma. The material sequenced was PBMCs, taken from a glioma patient whose treatment included an IDH1 peptide vaccine. The rearrangement links TRBV6-1 to TRBJ2-5, with D perhaps TRBD1 or TRBD2 (5 bases each). DNA of the CDR3: TGTGCCAGCAGAACAGGACTTCCAGAGACCCAGTACTTC. This sequence encodes CASRTGLPETQYF.